The rows below give T cell receptor beta chains drawn from one sample of a study of radiation and T cells in renal cell carcinoma. Profiling relied on immunoSEQ multiplex PCR, and the TCRdb table lists in-frame clones only, not all of them. This table has 100,000 to 150,000 clones, 82% appearing once. The source material was blood, sampled from a patient whose treatment included radiotherapy and nephrectomy. Receptor source: a woman aged 60-70 years with renal cell carcinoma. CDR3s include the opening cysteine and the closing phenylalanine or tryptophan. Fields, in order: clone size, D gene, V gene, J gene, CDR3 DNA, CDR3 protein. D genes are given only for firm matches. The size of a clone is reported for some rows only, either as once, few or many, or as a class for expanded clones.

few,NA,TRBV18,TRBJ1-1,TGTGCCAGCTCCCTGAGGACAGAATTGACTGAAGCTTTCTTT,CASSLRTELTEAFF
NA,NA,TRBV4-1,TRBJ2-5,TGCGCCAGCAGCCCATCCCAGGTACAAGAGACCCAGTACTTC,CASSPSQVQETQYF
NA,TRBD2,TRBV30,TRBJ2-7,TGTGCCTGGTCGACTAGCGGGAGCTCCGAGCAGTACTTC,CAWSTSGSSEQYF
NA,NA,TRBV7-9,TRBJ1-1,TGTGCCAGCAGCTCCCTCCCGGCGGGGGTTGAGGCTTTCTTT,CASSSLPAGVEAFF
NA,NA,TRBV6-5,TRBJ2-4,TGTGCCAGCAGTTACATCGGGACGGGGGTAGGCATTCAGTACTTC,CASSYIGTGVGIQYF
NA,NA,TRBV7-2,TRBJ1-3,TGTGCCAGCAGCTTAACCACAGGACACCAACGAAACACCATATATTTT,CASSLTTGHQRNTIYF
NA,NA,TRBV5-3,TRBJ2-4,TGTGCCAGAAGCTTGGCTGAAGGTGGAGAGGCCAAAAACATTCAGTACTTC,CARSLAEGGEAKNIQYF
NA,TRBD2,TRBV11-2,TRBJ2-7,TGTGCCAGCAGCCCATCTACTAGCGGGTACGAGCAGTACTTC,CASSPSTSGYEQYF
NA,NA,TRBV9,TRBJ2-6,TGTGCCAGCAGCGTAGCTGAGGGGTCGGCTGGGGCCAACGTCCTGACTTTC,CASSVAEGSAGANVLTF
few,NA,TRBV10-3,TRBJ2-3,TGTGCCATCAGTGAGGGGTTACTAGTCCCAGATACGCAGTATTTT,CAISEGLLVPDTQYF
few,TRBD1,TRBV2,TRBJ1-2,TGTGCCAGCAGGGCACAGGGACAGCCAAACTATGGCTACACCTTC,CASRAQGQPNYGYTF
NA,NA,TRBV29-1,TRBJ2-7,TGCAGCGTTAAAGCGGATTCTCCCTACGAGCAGTACTTC,CSVKADSPYEQYF
once,NA,TRBV4-2,TRBJ1-3,TGTGCCAGCAGCCAGAATGGAAACACCATATATTTT,CASSQNGNTIYF
many,TRBD2,TRBV27,TRBJ2-2,TGTGCCAGCAGTTTCAGGATAGCGGGAGGGCCACTCACCGGGGAGCTGTTTTTT,CASSFRIAGGPLTGELFF
NA,TRBD1,TRBV6-5,TRBJ1-2,TGTGCCAGCAAGACAGGGCTCCTTGAAGGGTATGGCTACACCTTC,CASKTGLLEGYGYTF
NA,TRBD1,TRBV9,TRBJ1-1,TGTGCCAGCAGCGTCGCAGGGGGAAGGGGCACTGAAGCTTTCTTT,CASSVAGGRGTEAFF
NA,NA,TRBV28,TRBJ1-5,TGTGCCAGCTACGCGGGGGGCAATCAGCCCCAGCATTTT,CASYAGGNQPQHF
once,TRBD2,TRBV5-1,TRBJ2-3,TGCGCCAGCAGCTTCGGGACTAGCGGCACAGATACGCAGTATTTT,CASSFGTSGTDTQYF
medium-sized,NA,TRBV14,TRBJ1-1,TGTGCCAGCAGCCTCTACCGGAACACTGAAGCTTTCTTT,CASSLYRNTEAFF
NA,NA,TRBV7-6,TRBJ2-3,TGTGCCAGCAGCCCAAGTCCGGGTCACGCAGATACGCAGTATTTT,CASSPSPGHADTQYF
NA,TRBD1,TRBV6-6,TRBJ1-3,TGTGCCAGCAGTGGCCCGGGACAGGGGGAAAACACCATATATTTT,CASSGPGQGENTIYF
NA,TRBD2,TRBV5-1,TRBJ2-3,TGCGCCAGCAGCTTGGGCCTAGCGGGGGGCCCAGATACGCAGTATTTT,CASSLGLAGGPDTQYF
NA,NA,TRBV7-9,TRBJ2-1,TGTGCCAGCAGTCCTCAGGCAGCCATCTACAATGAGCAGTTCTTC,CASSPQAAIYNEQFF
NA,TRBD2,TRBV5-6,TRBJ2-3,TGTGCCAGCAGCTTGGTGGGATCGGGACTAGCGGGGCGCACAGATACGCAGTATTTT,CASSLVGSGLAGRTDTQYF
NA,NA,TRBV6-5,TRBJ1-2,TGTGCCAGCAGGCGGCTCCTCGAAAACTATGGCTACACCTTC,CASRRLLENYGYTF
NA,NA,TRBV6-6,TRBJ1-4,TGTGCCAGCAGTTACTCCGCAGGAGATAATGAAAAACTGTTTTTT,CASSYSAGDNEKLFF
NA,TRBD2,TRBV11-2,TRBJ2-7,TGTGCCAGCAGCCCGAACCTTCGACTAGCGGGACTCTACGAGCAGTACTTC,CASSPNLRLAGLYEQYF
few,NA,TRBV30,TRBJ2-2,TGTGCCTACCTACCTCGGGACGGCGGGGAGCTGTTTTTT,CAYLPRDGGELFF
NA,NA,TRBV9,TRBJ2-5,TGTGCCAGCAGCGTAGGGGGCAGTCGCCAAGAGACCCAGTACTTC,CASSVGGSRQETQYF
NA,TRBD2,TRBV27,TRBJ2-3,TGTGCCAGCAGTTTCGCTAGCGGGGTAGGGGATACGCAGTATTTT,CASSFASGVGDTQYF
few,NA,TRBV7-3,TRBJ2-2,TGTGCCAGCAGCCCCAGGGGGGGCGCCGGGGAGCTGTTTTTT,CASSPRGGAGELFF
NA,TRBD1,TRBV5-1,TRBJ1-1,TGCGCCAGCAGACTGGGACAGGGCAACACTGAAGCTTTCTTT,CASRLGQGNTEAFF
NA,NA,TRBV30,TRBJ2-3,TGTGCCTGGACGAACTCAGATACGCAGTATTTT,CAWTNSDTQYF
NA,NA,TRBV5-4,TRBJ2-7,TGTGCCAGCAGCCTACTGACCGACTACGAGCAGTACTTC,CASSLLTDYEQYF
NA,TRBD1,TRBV7-9,TRBJ1-2,TGTGCCAGCAGCTTGACTACAGGGGGCGAGGGCGGCTACACCTTC,CASSLTTGGEGGYTF
NA,TRBD2,TRBV7-9,TRBJ2-1,TGTGCCAGCAGCCCTAGCGGGATTGCCTACAATGAGCAGTTCTTC,CASSPSGIAYNEQFF
NA,TRBD2,TRBV27,TRBJ2-3,TGTGCCAGCAGTTTTCTTTCGATCTCGGCTAGCGGTCGGATCACAGATACGCAGTATTTT,CASSFLSISASGRITDTQYF
NA,NA,TRBV10-2,TRBJ2-7,TGCGCCAGCAGAGACAATAGCGCCTACGAGCAGTACTTC,CASRDNSAYEQYF
NA,NA,TRBV7-6,TRBJ1-2,TGTGCCAGCAGCTTAGCGCCCAATAACGGCTACACCTTC,CASSLAPNNGYTF
NA,NA,TRBV2,TRBJ2-7,TGTGCCAGCAGTGAACAGGAAGGAGGGGAGCAGTACTTC,CASSEQEGGEQYF
NA,NA,TRBV7-2,TRBJ1-5,TGTGCCAGCAGCTATAGGGTCTATCAGCCCCAGCATTTT,CASSYRVYQPQHF
NA,TRBD2,TRBV10-3,TRBJ2-3,TGTGCCATCAGCGGACTAGCGGGGGGACCTAGCACAGATACGCAGTATTTT,CAISGLAGGPSTDTQYF
NA,NA,TRBV13,TRBJ1-3,TGTGCCAGCCGTTCGCTTGGCTCTGGAAACACCATATATTTT,CASRSLGSGNTIYF
NA,TRBD1,TRBV6-1,TRBJ2-5,TGTGCCAGCAGCGAAGGGACAGGGGCTCAAGAGACCCAGTACTTC,CASSEGTGAQETQYF
few,TRBD1,TRBV19,TRBJ1-3,TGTGCCAGTAGTCCCCCCGGGACAGGGGGCTCTGGAAACACCATATATTTT,CASSPPGTGGSGNTIYF
NA,NA,TRBV7-6,TRBJ2-2,TGTGCCAGCAGCCCCCTGACTACGGACGGGGAGCTGTTTTTT,CASSPLTTDGELFF
NA,NA,TRBV9,TRBJ2-1,TGTGCCAGCAGCGTAGGCAGCTCCTACAATGAGCAGTTCTTC,CASSVGSSYNEQFF
once,NA,TRBV2,TRBJ1-5,TGTGCCAGCAGTGAAGTTCCGGGCCCGCCGGGGGGTCAGCCCCAGCATTTT,CASSEVPGPPGGQPQHF
NA,TRBD1,TRBV28,TRBJ2-2,TGTGCCAGCAGGGGACAGGGGTCGAACACCGGGGAGCTGTTTTTT,CASRGQGSNTGELFF
NA,NA,TRBV2,TRBJ1-3,TGTGCCAGCAGGCTGACCGAAACCCGTGGAAACACCATATATTTT,CASRLTETRGNTIYF
NA,NA,TRBV10-3,TRBJ2-2,TGTGCCATCAGTGAACGAATAATAGGGCAGGGACACACCGGGGAGCTGTTTTTT,CAISERIIGQGHTGELFF
NA,TRBD1,TRBV12-5,TRBJ1-1,TGTGCTAGTGGTGAGGGACAGGGTGGTGGAAACACTGAAGCTTTCTTT,CASGEGQGGGNTEAFF
NA,NA,TRBV7-9,TRBJ1-4,TGTGCCAGCAGCTTAGAAGGGGAAGCTGAAAAACTGTTTTTT,CASSLEGEAEKLFF